The 21 T cell receptor beta chains below were found in one sample sequenced in a study of blood T cell repertoires in COVID-19. Libraries were prepared by immunoSEQ multiplex PCR; TCRdb keeps only in-frame clonotypes and omits some of them. The sample consists of approximately 79,000 clones, 75% to 90% of them appearing once. The sequenced sample consisted of peripheral blood. These receptors were taken from a man aged 55-75 years with acute or convalescent COVID-19.

This chain joins TRBV29-1 and TRBJ1-2; TRBD1 matches 12 bases. Germline V gene sequence: CDR1 SQVTM, CDR2 ANQGSEA. Trimming at V came to 6 bases and at J to 4 bases, leaving 9 bases not matched to a gene. The CDR3 has 15 amino acids. CDR3: CSVPTGTGGVYGYTF. CDR3 coding DNA: TGCAGCGTACCAACGGGGACAGGGGGCGTCTATGGCTACACCTTC.

The chain uses TRBV5-6 and TRBJ2-1; TRBD1 matches at 7 bases. V dropped 4 bases and J dropped 0; count of bases not matched to a gene: 7. The CDR3 is 16 residues long. Germline loops: CDR1 SGHDT, CDR2 YYEEEE. Here the CDR3 DNA reads TGTGCCAGCAGCGGGGAATACAGGGGCTCCTACAATGAGCAGTTCTTC. As protein: CASSGEYRGSYNEQFF.

The V and J genes are TRBV5-1 and TRBJ1-4; 11 nucleotides agree with TRBD1. This CDR3 contains 15 residues. Germline CDR1 SGHRS, CDR2 YFSETQ. V dropped 0 bases and J dropped 6; count of bases not matched to a gene: 1. This CDR3 is CASSLVGQGDEKLFF. Written as DNA, the CDR3 is TGCGCCAGCAGCTTGGTGGGACAGGGGGATGAAAAACTGTTTTTT.

The chain carries TRBV30 and TRBJ2-2, with 7 bases fitting TRBD2. Germline V gene data show CDR1 as GTSNPN and CDR2 as SVGIG (reference sequence). This CDR3 region has 16 residues. Unmatched junction bases numbered 7, after V lost 3 bases and J lost 0 bases. The CDR3: CAWSGVAGANTGELFF. The CDR3 DNA reads TGTGCCTGGAGCGGGGTGGCGGGAGCGAACACCGGGGAGCTGTTTTTT.

The CDR3 nucleotides read TGCAGTGCTAGTATGGGACAGGCTGACCAGCCCCAGCATTTT. It yields the protein CSASMGQADQPQHF. The chain recombines TRBV20-1 with TRBJ1-5; 8 nucleotides align to TRBD1. Germline V gives CDR1 DFQATT, CDR2 SNEGSKA (reference sequence). With 3 bases clipped from V and 7 bases from J, the junction kept 8 bases outside the gene matches. CDR3 size: 14 residues.

The chain uses TRBV27 and TRBJ2-7; the match to TRBD2 covers 10 bases. This CDR3 is built from 14 residues. With 7 bases clipped from V and 3 bases from J, the junction kept 6 bases outside the gene matches. CDR1 and CDR2 (germline): MNHEY, SMNVEV (reference sequence). Here the CDR3 reads CASTGTSVLYEQYF. In DNA form, the CDR3 reads TGTGCCAGCACAGGGACTAGCGTTCTCTACGAGCAGTACTTC.

This clone showed up just a few times. This chain links TRBV28 with TRBJ1-2; D uncertain. The CDR3 is 14 residues long. Looked up from germline, CDR1 is MDHEN and CDR2 is SYDVKM. V lost 8 bases to trimming and J lost 0 bases, with 13 bases between them. The CDR3 loop is CASGGSRANYGYTF. Written as DNA, the CDR3 is TGTGCCAGCGGTGGGAGTAGAGCTAACTATGGCTACACCTTC.

This chain uses TRBV11-1 with TRBJ2-1, with 8 bases identical to TRBD2. The CDR3 totals 15 residues. V lost 3 bases to trimming and J lost 8 bases; unmatched junction nucleotides: 9. Germline values: CDR1 SGHAT, CDR2 FQDESV (reference sequence). This CDR3 is CASSLGRGGTHEQFF. The CDR3 bases are TGTGCCAGCAGCTTGGGACGGGGGGGCACGCATGAGCAGTTCTTC.

The V gene is TRBV7-3, the J gene TRBJ1-2; 8 bases agree with TRBD1. Germline V gives CDR1 SGHTA, CDR2 FQGTGA. The CDR3 contains 15 residues. Losses at the gene ends were 2 bases for V and 0 bases for J; bases not matched to a gene: 2. CDR3 amino acids: CASSLSGGTNYGYTF. As DNA, the CDR3 is TGTGCCAGCAGCTTATCAGGGGGCACTAACTATGGCTACACCTTC.

The chain is built from TRBV5-4 and TRBJ2-1; D gene uncertain. Trimming left V 0 bases short and J 4 bases short, with 5 bases between. Germline values: CDR1 SGHNT, CDR2 YYREEE (reference sequence). The CDR3 contains 13 residues. Here the CDR3 reads CASSLVSYNEQFF. DNA for the CDR3: TGTGCCAGCAGCTTGGTGTCTTACAATGAGCAGTTCTTC.

The chain uses TRBV18 and TRBJ2-5, with D perhaps TRBD1 (5 bases). CDR3 length: 14 amino acids. Between the trimmed V and J ends, which lost 2 bases and 2 bases, there was a span of 9 bases. Germline-derived CDR1 and CDR2 are KGHSH and LQKENI. The CDR3 reads CASSPIQGQETQYF. The CDR3 DNA reads as TGTGCCAGCTCACCAATTCAGGGACAAGAGACCCAGTACTTC.

The genes are TRBV11-2 and TRBJ2-5; a possible D gene is TRBD1 (6 bases). CDR1 and CDR2 from the germline V gene are SGHAT and FQNNGV. The CDR3 length is 15 residues. Between the trimmed V and J ends, which lost 5 bases and 7 bases, there was a span of 20 bases. As DNA, the CDR3 is TGTGCCAGCAGCCAGAACCAGGGGCGGGTTGGGACCCAGTACTTC. Translation gives CASSQNQGRVGTQYF. Filled out from reference TRBV11-2 and TRBJ2-5, the complete variable domain reads EAGVAQSPRYKIIEKRQSVAFWCNPISGHATLYWYQQILGQGPKLLIQFQNNGVVDDSQLPKDRFSAERLKGVDSTLKIQPAKLEDSAVYLCASSQNQGRVGTQYFGPGTRLLVL.

On this clone itself: A junction boundary mismatches the germline segment, possibly from a read error. CDR3 region: CASRLGTSSNNEQFF. DNA of the CDR3: TGTGCCAGCAGACTCGGGACTAGCTCCAACAATGAGCAGTTCTTC. This chain joins TRBV28 and TRBJ2-1; 9 positions match TRBD2. CDR3 length: 15 amino acids. Germline values: CDR1 MDHEN, CDR2 SYDVKM.

The chain combines TRBV7-8 with TRBJ2-4; 8 bases are a match to TRBD1. V trimming: 5 bases; J trimming: 9 bases; junction bases outside the gene matches: 3. The CDR3 contains 12 residues. Germline V gene sequence: CDR1 SGHVS, CDR2 FQNEAQ. The DNA of the CDR3 is TGTGCCAGCAGCCCAGGGGGCATCATTCAGTACTTC. Translating it yields CASSPGGIIQYF.

The sample holds one count of this clone. The V and J genes are TRBV7-8 and TRBJ1-2, with 7 bases fitting TRBD1. This CDR3 has 16 residues. CDR1 is SGHVS, CDR2 FQNEAQ, per germline. Losses at the gene ends were 1 base for V and 3 bases for J; bases not matched to a gene: 8. Here the CDR3 reads CASSLGAQGLDYGYTF. In nucleotides, the CDR3 is TGTGCCAGCAGCTTAGGGGCACAGGGGTTAGACTATGGCTACACCTTC.

The J gene is TRBJ1-1, the V gene TRBV2; TRBD1 agrees at 9 bases. The CDR3 spans 16 residues. Germline CDR1 reads SNHLY; CDR2 reads FYNNEI. V was pared by 5 bases and J by 1 base, with 8 bases of the junction left unmatched. Here the CDR3 DNA reads TGTGCCAGCAGTTCTACAGGGGGCCGGGCGAACACTGAAGCTTTCTTT. It yields the protein CASSSTGGRANTEAFF.

For this clone: The junction and the germline gene differ at one end; a read error may be behind it. The chain links TRBV20-1 to TRBJ1-2; 11 nucleotides line up with TRBD1. The CDR3 sequence is 11 residues long. CDR1 and CDR2 from the germline V gene are DFQATT and SNEGSKA (reference sequence). CDR3 bases: TGCAGTGCTAGAGGGACAGGGGGCTTAAACTTC. It encodes CSARGTGGLNF.

The chain employs TRBV5-1 and TRBJ2-7, with D tentatively TRBD1 (6 bases). Germline V CDR1 and CDR2: SGHRS, YFSETQ. The germline V and J ends were trimmed by 2 bases and 3 bases, with 6 bases remaining between them. The CDR3 sequence is 12 residues long. The CDR3 loop reads CASSLQGYEQYF. The CDR3 DNA reads as TGCGCCAGCAGCTTACAGGGCTACGAGCAGTACTTC.

The rearrangement links TRBV10-2 to TRBJ2-7, with 10 bases identical to TRBD2. CDR3 size: 15 residues. The germline gives CDR1 WSHSY, CDR2 SAAADI. Germline trimming cut 3 bases from V and 5 bases from J; bases unmatched to any gene: 7. In DNA form, the CDR3 reads TGCGCCAGCAGTGATCCTAGCGGGAGTTGGCACGAGCAGTACTTC. Translating gives CASSDPSGSWHEQYF.

This rearrangement joins TRBV7-2 to TRBJ2-3, with 8 bases identical to TRBD2. Germline V gene lookup returns CDR1 SGHTA and CDR2 FQGNSA. The CDR3 has 16 residues. Trimming cost V 1 base and J 0 bases; bases outside gene matches: 3. The CDR3 protein is CASSLVSGTSTDTQYF. The CDR3 nucleotides are TGTGCCAGCAGCTTAGTTAGCGGGACTAGCACAGATACGCAGTATTTT.

This chain joins TRBV5-1 and TRBJ2-7; possibly TRBD1 for D (6 bases). The CDR3 loop spans 16 amino acids. Germline lookup yields CDR1 SGHRS and CDR2 YFSETQ. Trimming pared 0 bases from V and 2 bases from J, leaving 15 bases between. The CDR3 DNA sequence: TGCGCCAGCAGCTTGGCCGAATCGGCAGGGGCCTACGAGCAGTACTTC. This gives the protein CASSLAESAGAYEQYF.